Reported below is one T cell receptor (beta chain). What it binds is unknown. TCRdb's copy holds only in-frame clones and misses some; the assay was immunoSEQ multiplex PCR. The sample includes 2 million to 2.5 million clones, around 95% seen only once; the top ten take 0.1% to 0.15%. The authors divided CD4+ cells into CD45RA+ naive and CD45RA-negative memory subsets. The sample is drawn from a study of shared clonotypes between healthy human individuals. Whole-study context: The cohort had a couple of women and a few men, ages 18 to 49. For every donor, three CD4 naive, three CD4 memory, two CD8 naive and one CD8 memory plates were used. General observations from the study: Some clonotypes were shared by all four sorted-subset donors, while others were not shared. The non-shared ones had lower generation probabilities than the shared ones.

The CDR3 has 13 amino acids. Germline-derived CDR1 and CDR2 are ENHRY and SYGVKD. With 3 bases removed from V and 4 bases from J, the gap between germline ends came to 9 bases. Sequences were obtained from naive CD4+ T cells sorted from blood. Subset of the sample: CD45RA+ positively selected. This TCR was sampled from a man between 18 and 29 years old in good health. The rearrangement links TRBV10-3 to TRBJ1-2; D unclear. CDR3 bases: TGTGCCATCAGTGATAAGGGAGGCTATGGCTACACCTTC. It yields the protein CAISDKGGYGYTF.